This note documents a single T cell receptor (beta chain) sequence. The data were taken from a study of OX40 agonist ivuxolimab in advanced cancers. This CDR3 is 14 amino acids long. The J segment lost 6 bases and the V segment lost 5 bases, leaving 7 bases of the junction unmatched. Germline CDR1 and CDR2: LNHDA and SQIVND (reference sequence). The protocol was immunoSEQ multiplex PCR, while the TCRdb copy is restricted to in-frame clones and leaves out a portion. This table holds 30,000 to 35,000 clones, over 75% found once. This clonotype was obtained from an adult with an advanced solid tumor such as melanoma, head and neck, liver or kidney cancer. Sequenced here: CD4+ or CD8+ T cells sorted from blood, sampled in a trial of the OX40 agonist ivuxolimab. This sequence joins TRBV19 and TRBJ2-7, with TRBD1 matching 10 bases. CDR3 amino acids: CASSLGQGSGEQYF. The CDR3 coding sequence is TGTGCCAGTAGTCTGGGACAGGGGTCTGGCGAGCAGTACTTC.